The 9 T cell receptor beta chains listed next were all sequenced from one sample in a study of CD8+ T cells in alopecia areata. It was cDNA, reverse transcribed from extracted RNA, that served as the sequencing template. Clones were sequenced by immunoSEQ multiplex PCR, and TCRdb holds only the in-frame ones, with some missing. The table lists about 120,000 clones, about 59% of them singletons. Treatment reported: oral pan-JAK inhibitor, 5-10 mg twice daily. Source: CD4+ T cells sorted from blood, taken at week 4, from a patient treated with tofacitinib. These receptors originate from a human donor with alopecia areata.

This clone appeared a single time. This sequence joins TRBV30 and TRBJ1-5, with D maybe TRBD1 (5 bases). This CDR3 region has 13 residues. Germline loops: CDR1 GTSNPN, CDR2 SVGIG (reference sequence). V lost 7 bases and J lost 4, with 14 bases in between. The CDR3 protein is CAYSRDQNQPQHF. CDR3 coding DNA: TGTGCCTACTCCCGGGACCAGAATCAGCCCCAGCATTTT.

This sequence joins TRBV29-1 and TRBJ1-1; D gene ambiguous. The CDR3 totals 11 residues. The V end was cut by 3 bases, the J end by 5 bases, with 7 bases between. Germline V gene lookup returns CDR1 SQVTM and CDR2 ANQGSEA. The CDR3 loop is CSVDFGTEAFF. The CDR3 DNA is TGCAGCGTTGATTTTGGGACTGAAGCTTTCTTT.

The chain has TRBV29-1 and TRBJ2-7; D not certain. Deletions cut 5 bases from V and 2 bases from J, with 13 bases between. The germline gives CDR1 SQVTM, CDR2 ANQGSEA. CDR3 size: 13 residues. The CDR3, as DNA: TGCAGCGTTATGGACCCGGGCGCCTACGAGCAGTACTTC. The encoded protein is CSVMDPGAYEQYF.

There are a few counts of this clone. The rearrangement uses TRBV6-5 and TRBJ2-3, with TRBD2 matching over 9 bases. J gave up 1 base and V 1 base, and 3 bases lay outside the gene matches. CDR1 is MNHEY and CDR2 is SVGAGI in the germline V gene. The CDR3 loop spans 16 amino acids. DNA for the CDR3: TGTGCCAGCAGTTACTTCCCTAGCGGGGGCACAGATACGCAGTATTTT. As protein: CASSYFPSGGTDTQYF.

This chain links TRBV30 with TRBJ1-4; perhaps TRBD1 as D (6 bases). Deletions cut 4 bases from V and 2 bases from J, with 17 bases between. CDR3 length: 16 residues. From germline, CDR1 is GTSNPN and CDR2 SVGIG (reference sequence). The CDR3 region is CAWTLSGGSTNEKLFF. DNA for the CDR3: TGTGCCTGGACCCTTTCGGGGGGCAGTACTAATGAAAAACTGTTTTTT.

The V call is TRBV20-1, the J call TRBJ2-1; D remains ambiguous. Germline V lookup: CDR1 DFQATT, CDR2 SNEGSKA (reference sequence). This CDR3 spans 11 amino acids. The V end lost 3 bases, the J end lost 6 bases, and 6 bases lay between the germline ends. DNA of the CDR3: TGCAGTGCTAGTCCCTCCAATGAGCAGTTCTTC. Translation: CSASPSNEQFF.

The chain is built from TRBV27 and TRBJ1-6; TRBD1 is a possible D gene (6 bases). Germline CDR1 and CDR2: MNHEY and SMNVEV (reference sequence). The ends were cut back, 4 bases at V and 9 bases at J, with 16 bases in the middle. The CDR3 has 15 amino acids. The CDR3 DNA reads TGTGCCAGCAGTTACGGGGGGCAGCATGGTTCACCCCTCCACTTT. This gives the protein CASSYGGQHGSPLHF.

CDR3 bases: TGTGCCAGCAGCTTGTACCAGGGGTACGTGAACACTGAAGCTTTCTTT. Translation: CASSLYQGYVNTEAFF. This sequence joins TRBV5-6 and TRBJ1-1; D perhaps matches TRBD1 (6 bases). With 1 base removed from V and 0 bases from J, the gap between germline ends came to 13 bases. CDR1 and CDR2 (germline): SGHDT, YYEEEE. The CDR3 contains 16 residues.

The chain employs TRBV7-3 and TRBJ1-6; D ambiguous. The length of the CDR3 is 13 residues. Trimming shortened V by 5 bases and J by 8 bases, and 10 bases separated the two germline ends. The germline V gene has CDR1 SGHTA and CDR2 FQGTGA. Here the CDR3 reads CASSREVDSPLHF. The CDR3 DNA follows: TGTGCCAGCAGCCGGGAGGTGGATTCACCCCTCCACTTT.